The 28 T cell receptor beta chains below were found in one sample sequenced in a study of T cells in Graves' hyperthyroidism and ophthalmopathy (dated by TCRdb to between 2019 and 2020). Library prep was done by multiplex PCR. The sequencer was an Illumina HiSeq 2000. The TCR beta CDR3 regions were amplified from RNA transcripts. The first round of RT-PCR for the TCR CDR3 was performed with the HTBI primer set and the Qiagen OneStep RT-PCR kit. In-frame beta chains were kept once TCRdb had trimmed the public reads at Q25 with fastp and called clones with MiXCR. Records with the same CDR3 protein are collapsed into one entry carrying the most frequent genes and DNA. The sample has about 510,000 distinct CDR3 sequences on record, approximately 15% of them singletons. The ten top clones hold roughly 13% of the sample. The material sequenced was blood. These receptors were collected from a woman aged 40 to 55 with Graves' hyperthyroidism.

The chain is built from TRBV28 and TRBJ2-5, with 7 bases aligning to TRBD2. Germline values: CDR1 MDHEN, CDR2 SYDVKM. V lost 7 bases, J lost 7 bases, and 9 bases stayed unmatched. This CDR3 is 13 amino acids long. The CDR3 region is CASNSGGVGTQYF. The CDR3 coding sequence is TGTGCCAGCAACTCGGGGGGAGTGGGGACCCAGTACTTC.

There are many counts of this clonotype. The chain links TRBV12-3 or TRBV12-4 to TRBJ1-2; 8 bases map to TRBD1. J was trimmed by 8 bases and V by 6 bases; bases with no gene match: 8. The CDR3 is made up of 13 amino acids. The CDR3 sequence is CASSRTGPGGYTF. CDR3 nucleotides: TGTGCCAGCAGCAGGACAGGGCCGGGAGGCTACACCTTC.

Ten or more counts support this clonotype. This chain connects TRBV12-3 or TRBV12-4 to TRBJ2-7, with TRBD2 matching 7 bases. The CDR3 is made up of 16 amino acids. The junction had 18 bases not matched to a gene; V was cut back by 7 bases and J by 6 bases. CDR3 protein: CASNPGGRIKVGEQYF. The CDR3 DNA reads as TGTGCCAGCAACCCGGGGGGACGGATTAAAGTGGGCGAGCAGTACTTC.

This clonotype was counted between two and nine times. The V gene is TRBV6-1, the J gene TRBJ2-2; unclear D gene. Trimming removed 6 bases from V and 6 bases from J, with 8 bases in between. CDR1 is MNHNS and CDR2 is SASEGT in the germline V gene. The CDR3 length is 12 residues. The CDR3 bases are TGTGCCAGCAGGGACCGGTCCGGGGAGCTGTTTTTT. Amino acid sequence: CASRDRSGELFF.

The sample holds a few counts of this clonotype. The chain is built from TRBV5-1 and TRBJ1-2, with a possible D match to TRBD1 (5 bases). The CDR3 is made up of 14 amino acids. Germline V gene data show CDR1 as SGHRS and CDR2 as YFSETQ. V was trimmed by 3 bases and J by 3 bases, leaving 12 bases between them. CDR3 region: CASSSFGGDYGYTF. CDR3 nucleotide sequence: TGCGCCAGCAGCTCGTTCGGGGGGGACTATGGCTACACCTTC.

The chain employs TRBV9 and TRBJ2-1; 12 positions agree with TRBD2. Germline V gene data show CDR1 as SGDLS and CDR2 as YYNGEE. Unmatched junction bases numbered 13, after V lost 0 bases and J lost 9 bases. This CDR3 has 18 amino acids. The CDR3 loop reads CASSVGLAGGKEEGEQFF. The DNA of the CDR3 is TGTGCCAGCAGCGTAGGGCTAGCGGGAGGGAAGGAGGAGGGTGAGCAGTTCTTC.

This clonotype was counted at least ten times. The rearrangement uses TRBV7-2 and TRBJ2-7; 10 bases match TRBD1. After removal of 1 base from V and 3 bases from J, the junction contained 6 bases not matched to a gene. The CDR3 covers 16 residues. Germline-derived CDR1 and CDR2 are SGHTA and FQGNSA. CDR3 bases: TGTGCCAGCAGCTTAGTTTTAGGGACAGGGGACTACGAGCAGTACTTC. Its protein is CASSLVLGTGDYEQYF.

This clonotype was found a few times. CDR3 sequence reads: CASSQTRPGETQYF. In nucleotides, the CDR3 is TGTGCCAGCAGCCAGACTAGACCGGGAGAGACCCAGTACTTC. V and J are TRBV7-2 and TRBJ2-5; possibly TRBD2 for D (6 bases). V was pared by 5 bases and J by 4 bases, with 14 bases between. Germline V gene lookup returns CDR1 SGHTA and CDR2 FQGNSA. The CDR3 spans 14 residues.

The chain recombines TRBV6-1 with TRBJ1-5; TRBD1 might be the D (6 bases). V shed 8 bases and J shed 4 bases, with 12 bases lying between them. The germline V gene has CDR1 MNHNS and CDR2 SASEGT. This CDR3 is 13 amino acids long. The CDR3 nucleotides read TGTGCCAGCGGATCAGGGGCAAATCAGCCCCAGCATTTT. This translates into CASGSGANQPQHF.

This clonotype was recorded many times. The J gene is TRBJ2-3, the V gene TRBV18; 15 bases map to TRBD2. V was pared by 0 bases and J by 2 bases, with 3 bases of the junction left unmatched. The V gene's germline CDR1 is KGHSH and CDR2 LQKENI. The CDR3 has 18 residues. CDR3: CASSPPGLAGGPTDTQYF. Written as DNA, the CDR3 is TGTGCCAGCTCACCACCGGGACTAGCGGGAGGCCCCACAGATACGCAGTATTTT.

To note about this clonotype: A much larger clone sits a single nucleotide away, making a read error possible. The chain has TRBV27 and TRBJ2-7; TRBD2 aligns across 11 bases. CDR1 is MNHEY and CDR2 is SMNVEV in the germline V gene (reference sequence). The CDR3 is made up of 14 amino acids. CDR3 DNA: TGTGTCAGCAGTCCTGGACTAGCGGGCCACGAGCAGTACTTC. Translation: CVSSPGLAGHEQYF.

This sequence joins TRBV19 and TRBJ1-2; D is possibly TRBD1 (5 bases). The CDR3 is 15 amino acids. Trimming shortened V by 3 bases and J by 3 bases, and 14 bases separated the two germline ends. Looked up from germline, CDR1 is LNHDA and CDR2 is SQIVND (reference sequence). The CDR3, as DNA: TGTGCCAGTAGTATGGGGCCAGGGATCGACTATGGCTACACCTTC. It translates to CASSMGPGIDYGYTF.

This clonotype has at least ten counts. This chain joins TRBV6-1 and TRBJ1-1, with TRBD1 matching over 9 bases. In germline, CDR1 is MNHNS, CDR2 SASEGT. The CDR3 extends over 15 amino acids. The V and J ends lost 6 bases and 3 bases, in that order; junction bases with no gene match: 8. CDR3 amino acids: CASSEIGTGYTEAFF. The CDR3 nucleotides read TGTGCCAGCAGCGAAATTGGGACAGGGTACACTGAAGCTTTCTTT.

Many counts were recorded for this clonotype. This chain joins TRBV28 and TRBJ2-1; 13 bases align to TRBD2. This CDR3 spans 15 amino acids. With 3 bases clipped from V and 8 bases from J, the junction kept 4 bases outside the gene matches. CDR1 and CDR2 (germline): MDHEN, SYDVKM. The CDR3 DNA follows: TGTGCCAGCAGTTTCGGGACTAGCGGGATCTATGAGCAGTTCTTC. Amino acids: CASSFGTSGIYEQFF.

The rearrangement uses TRBV24-1 and TRBJ1-5; 8 positions agree with TRBD1. In germline, CDR1 is KGHDR, CDR2 SFDVKD. The J segment lost 2 bases and the V segment lost 6 bases, leaving 2 bases of the junction unmatched. This CDR3 region has 14 residues. The CDR3 sequence: CATSPTGGNQPQHF. CDR3 sequence (DNA): TGTGCCACCAGTCCGACAGGGGGCAATCAGCCCCAGCATTTT.

This clonotype was counted at least ten times. This rearrangement joins TRBV5-1 to TRBJ2-1; 10 nucleotides align to TRBD2. The V gene's germline CDR1 is SGHRS and CDR2 YFSETQ. Germline trimming cut 0 bases from V and 10 bases from J; bases unmatched to any gene: 10. The CDR3 is made up of 16 amino acids. For the CDR3, the DNA is TGCGCCAGCAGCTTGGGGCTAGCGGGAGACCCTCCAGAGCAGTTCTTC. Its translation is CASSLGLAGDPPEQFF.

V is TRBV28 and J is TRBJ1-2; no clear D gene. The CDR3 is 14 residues long. Trimming shortened V by 6 bases and J by 0 bases, and 11 bases separated the two germline ends. Per the germline V gene, CDR1 is MDHEN and CDR2 is SYDVKM. The CDR3 nucleotides are TGTGCCAGCAGCCCACAGAGCTCTAACTATGGCTACACCTTC. Its translation is CASSPQSSNYGYTF.

This clonotype was observed at least ten times. This chain links TRBV5-1 with TRBJ2-7; 11 positions agree with TRBD2. The CDR3 sequence is 18 residues long. In germline, CDR1 is SGHRS, CDR2 YFSETQ. V shed 5 bases and J 2 bases; nucleotides not matched to a gene: 15. The CDR3 DNA follows: TGCGCCAGCAGTTTACTAGCGGGAGACCGGCAAGGAGCCTACGAGCAGTACTTC. Its translation is CASSLLAGDRQGAYEQYF.

This clonotype occurred many times. The genes are TRBV30 and TRBJ2-7, with D perhaps TRBD2 (5 bases). Trimming pared 6 bases from V and 1 base from J, leaving 10 bases between. Germline lookup yields CDR1 GTSNPN and CDR2 SVGIG (reference sequence). CDR3 length equals 12 residues. The DNA of the CDR3 is TGTGCCTGCAGCGGAGCATCCTACGAGCAGTACTTC. Amino acid sequence: CACSGASYEQYF.

Details on this clonotype: With a much larger clone just one base away, this may be a read error. The genes are TRBV20-1 and TRBJ2-3; D is possibly TRBD2 (5 bases). Trimming left V 3 bases short and J 0 bases short, with 7 bases between. The CDR3 is made up of 13 amino acids. Germline V gene sequence: CDR1 DFQATT, CDR2 SNEGSKA (reference sequence). CDR3 DNA: TGCAGTGCTAGCTGGACTAGCACAGATACGCAGTATTTT. The encoded protein is CSASWTSTDTQYF.

This clonotype was seen many times. The J gene is TRBJ2-5, the V gene TRBV6-1, with 9 positions matching TRBD1. The junction had 8 bases not matched to a gene; V was cut back by 7 bases and J by 5 bases. The CDR3 runs 14 residues. CDR1 is MNHNS, CDR2 SASEGT, per germline. The CDR3 bases are TGTGCCAGCAACTATGGGACAGGGCAGGAGACCCAGTACTTC. This encodes CASNYGTGQETQYF.

This clonotype has just a few counts. The chain is built from TRBV6-2 or TRBV6-3 and TRBJ2-7, with 12 nucleotides matching TRBD2. CDR1 MNHEY and CDR2 SVGEGT come from the germline V gene. The CDR3 runs to 20 residues. V was pared by 4 bases and J by 0 bases, with 16 bases of the junction left unmatched. CDR3 loop: CASSSQLAGGSRRYSYEQYF. CDR3 bases: TGTGCCAGCAGTTCTCAACTAGCGGGAGGTTCTCGACGTTACTCCTACGAGCAGTACTTC.

The chain uses TRBV20-1 and TRBJ2-1; D is possibly TRBD2 (6 bases). Looked up from germline, CDR1 is DFQATT and CDR2 is SNEGSKA (reference sequence). The CDR3 contains 14 residues. The CDR3 DNA is TGCAGGACAAATTCCGGGACTGGCTACAATGAGCAGTTCTTC. Translation: CRTNSGTGYNEQFF.

This clonotype was counted a few times. The chain combines TRBV30 with TRBJ2-7; no clear D gene. Germline assignment: CDR1 GTSNPN and CDR2 SVGIG (reference sequence). This CDR3 has 11 amino acids. Trimming took 3 bases from V and 2 from J, leaving 5 bases between them. CDR3 DNA: TGTGCCTGGAGCCTCACCTACGAGCAGTACTTC. Translation gives CAWSLTYEQYF.

In this sample, this clonotype turned up many times. The genes are TRBV5-1 and TRBJ2-7; D is possibly TRBD2 (6 bases). V lost 5 bases, J lost 7 bases, and 16 bases lay in between. This CDR3 has 13 amino acids. Germline CDR1 reads SGHRS; CDR2 reads YFSETQ. The CDR3 spells CASRADYPGEQYF. The CDR3 DNA sequence: TGCGCCAGCAGAGCGGACTACCCGGGGGAGCAGTACTTC.

The chain links TRBV20-1 to TRBJ2-1; D may be TRBD1 (6 bases). The CDR3 totals 13 residues. CDR1 is DFQATT, CDR2 SNEGSKA, per germline (reference sequence). Trimming took 1 base from V and 9 from J, leaving 13 bases between them. The CDR3 here is CSARGPQGIEQFF. CDR3 coding DNA: TGCAGTGCTAGAGGCCCTCAGGGGATTGAGCAGTTCTTC.

This clonotype was counted many times. This rearrangement joins TRBV2 to TRBJ1-5; D not resolved. Germline CDR1 is SNHLY and CDR2 is FYNNEI. This CDR3 region has 14 residues. V dropped 8 bases and J dropped 0 bases, with 11 bases sitting between them. The CDR3 DNA reads TGTGCCAGCTCCCGACTGGATAGCAATCAGCCCCAGCATTTT. This gives the protein CASSRLDSNQPQHF.

This clonotype occurred a few times. The V call is TRBV6-2 or TRBV6-3, the J call TRBJ2-1; D is perhaps TRBD1 (5 bases). V lost 0 bases and J 6 bases, leaving 12 bases between the germline ends. Germline V CDR1 and CDR2: MNHEY, SVGEGT. The CDR3 length is 15 residues. The CDR3 DNA is TGTGCCAGCAGTTACTCGACTCAGGGTACCAATGAGCAGTTCTTC. It yields the protein CASSYSTQGTNEQFF.